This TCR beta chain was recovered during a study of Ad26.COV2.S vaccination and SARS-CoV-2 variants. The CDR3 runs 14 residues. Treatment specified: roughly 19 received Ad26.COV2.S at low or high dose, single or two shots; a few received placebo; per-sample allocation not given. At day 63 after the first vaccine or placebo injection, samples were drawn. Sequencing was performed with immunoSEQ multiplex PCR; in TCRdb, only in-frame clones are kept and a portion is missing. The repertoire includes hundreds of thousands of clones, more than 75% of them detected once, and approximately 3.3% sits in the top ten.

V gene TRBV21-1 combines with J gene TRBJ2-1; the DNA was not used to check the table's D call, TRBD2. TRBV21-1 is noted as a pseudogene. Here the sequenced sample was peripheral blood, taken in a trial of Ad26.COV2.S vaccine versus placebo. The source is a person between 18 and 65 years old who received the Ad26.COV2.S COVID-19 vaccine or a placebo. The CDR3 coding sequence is TGTGCCAGCACGCCGGGACTAGCTGGCAATGAGCAGTTCTTC. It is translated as CASTPGLAGNEQFF.